The 19 T cell receptor beta chains reported below all come from one sample, sequenced in a study of human CD4 T cells and Enterobacteriaceae. Proliferating activated T cells were sorted by FACS as CFSE-low CD25+ ICOS+ after 6-7 days. At a 2:1 ratio, CFSE-labeled memory CD4+ T cells were cultured with irradiated autologous monocytes pulsed with antigen. All CD4+ cells other than CD45RA+CCR7+CD95- naive cells were sorted as memory, over 95% pure. Clones were read by immunoSEQ multiplex PCR, and TCRdb kept only the in-frame ones, dropping some. There are 500 to 600 clones in the sample; roughly two fifths occur only once, and less than 35% lies in the top ten. The sample was bacteria-reactive CD4+ T cells grown in culture. This sample's subset: CFSE-low proliferating memory CD4 T cells sorted after in vitro stimulation with a heat-inactivated bacterium or M. tuberculosis lysate. All receptors come from a human donor in good health.

The chain carries TRBV7-2 and TRBJ1-3; D not resolved. V was pared by 5 bases and J by 0 bases, with 11 bases between. The CDR3 spans 15 residues. Germline V gene lookup returns CDR1 SGHTA and CDR2 FQGNSA. The CDR3 loop is CASSLSGFSGNTIYF. CDR3 sequence (DNA): TGTGCCAGCAGCCTCAGTGGGTTCTCTGGAAACACCATATATTTT.

Only a few counts were recorded for this clone. The V gene is TRBV6-1, the J gene TRBJ1-2, with a tentative D call TRBD1 (5 bases). V was shortened by 3 bases and J by 4 bases, with 9 bases between the two germline ends. The germline gives CDR1 MNHNS, CDR2 SASEGT. This CDR3 is 13 amino acids long. The CDR3 sequence is CASSDQGSYGYTF. The CDR3 bases are TGTGCCAGCAGTGACCAGGGTTCCTATGGCTACACCTTC.

The chain recombines TRBV11-3 with TRBJ1-2, with TRBD1 identical over 8 bases. The CDR3 is 14 residues long. CDR1 SGHNT and CDR2 YENEEA come from the germline V gene. Losses at the gene ends were 3 bases for V and 4 bases for J; bases not matched to a gene: 4. The CDR3 sequence is CASSFAGGVYGYTF. CDR3 DNA sequence: TGTGCCAGCAGCTTCGCAGGGGGCGTCTATGGCTACACCTTC.

This clone is judged medium-sized. The chain combines TRBV30 with TRBJ2-1; no definite D call. The V gene's germline CDR1 is GTSNPN and CDR2 SVGIG (reference sequence). The CDR3 contains 11 residues. V shed 2 bases and J shed 8 bases, with 7 bases lying between them. The CDR3 DNA reads as TGTGCCTGGAGTCTTAGGGATGAGCAGTTCTTC. It yields the protein CAWSLRDEQFF.

The rearrangement links TRBV7-6 to TRBJ1-4, with a possible D match to TRBD1 (5 bases). Trimming removed 5 bases from V and 3 bases from J, with 16 bases in between. In germline, CDR1 is SGHVS, CDR2 FNYEAQ. The CDR3 sequence is 16 residues long. The CDR3 loop is CASSQNRAGANEKLFF. CDR3 DNA sequence: TGTGCCAGCAGCCAAAACCGGGCGGGGGCTAATGAAAAACTGTTTTTT. The full variable domain, rest sourced from reference TRBV7-6 and TRBJ1-4, is GAGVSQSPRYKVTKRGQDVALRCDPISGHVSLYWYRQALGQGPEFLTYFNYEAQQDKSGLPNDRFSAERPEGSISTLTIQRTEQRDSAMYRCASSQNRAGANEKLFFGSGTQLSVL.

The chain has TRBV5-8 and TRBJ2-7, with D hard to call. Trimming removed 1 base at V and 0 bases at J, with 8 bases between. This CDR3 contains 14 residues. Germline loops: CDR1 SGHTS, CDR2 YDEGEE. The CDR3 reads CASSLRYSSYEQYF. CDR3 nucleotide sequence: TGTGCCAGCAGCTTGCGCTACAGCTCCTACGAGCAGTACTTC.

This clone was counted between two and nine times. The chain has TRBV6-1 and TRBJ1-4; D may be TRBD1 (6 bases). Trimming removed 10 bases from V and 5 bases from J, with 14 bases in between. The CDR3 runs to 13 residues. The germline CDR1 and CDR2 sequences are MNHNS and SASEGT. CDR3 nucleotides: TGTGCCACTCAGGGAGGGGGAAATGAAAAACTGTTTTTT. Protein: CATQGGGNEKLFF.

This clone has only a few counts. The chain couples TRBV27 to TRBJ1-2; no reliable D call. The germline V and J ends were trimmed by 5 bases and 1 base, with 8 bases remaining between them. CDR3 length equals 13 residues. The germline CDR1 and CDR2 sequences are MNHEY and SMNVEV (reference sequence). For the CDR3, the DNA is TGTGCCAGCAGTGCCCAGGATAACTATGGCTACACCTTC. This sequence encodes CASSAQDNYGYTF.

Within the sample, this clone is medium-sized. This sample includes further DNA sequences coding for the same CDR3. The gene calls are TRBV18 and TRBJ2-3; a possible D gene is TRBD1 (6 bases). The germline V and J ends were trimmed by 2 bases and 3 bases, with 12 bases remaining between them. CDR1 and CDR2 (germline): KGHSH, LQKENI. The CDR3 extends over 15 amino acids. The CDR3 DNA follows: TGTGCCAGCTCACCAGCCGGCAGGGGAACAGATACGCAGTATTTT. It is translated as CASSPAGRGTDTQYF.

This clone was seen once. The chain uses TRBV6-5 and TRBJ2-7, with 9 bases aligning to TRBD1. The germline CDR1 and CDR2 sequences are MNHEY and SVGAGI. This CDR3 has 15 amino acids. V lost 6 bases to trimming and J lost 4 bases; unmatched junction nucleotides: 10. In DNA, the CDR3 is TGTGCCAGCAGCTTAGCCGGGACAGGGAGGTACGAGCAGTACTTC. Residues: CASSLAGTGRYEQYF.

This clone has a handful of counts. The chain employs TRBV23-1 and TRBJ1-1; 7 bases map to TRBD1. TRBV23-1 is marked as an open reading frame, function uncertain. V lost 0 bases and J lost 6; bases outside the gene matches: 4. The CDR3 runs to 14 residues. CDR3 loop: CASSQSLGTAEAFF. The CDR3 region has the DNA TGCGCCAGCAGTCAATCCCTAGGGACAGCTGAAGCTTTCTTT.

The chain employs TRBV28 and TRBJ2-7, with 10 nucleotides matching TRBD2. The V gene's germline CDR1 is MDHEN and CDR2 SYDVKM. This CDR3 contains 15 residues. V trimming: 6 bases; J trimming: 3 bases; junction bases outside the gene matches: 8. The DNA for the CDR3 is TGTGCCAGCAGGGACTCCGGACTAGCGGACTACGAGCAGTACTTC. It is translated as CASRDSGLADYEQYF.

This clone rates as large. The rearrangement joins TRBV2 to TRBJ1-6; D ambiguous. The CDR3 has 13 amino acids. Trimming stripped 3 bases from V and 7 bases from J, with 7 bases between. Germline CDR1 and CDR2: SNHLY and FYNNEI. The CDR3 DNA sequence: TGTGCCAGCAGTGACTTAAGGAATTCACCCCTCCACTTT. Amino acid sequence: CASSDLRNSPLHF.

The rearrangement links TRBV18 to TRBJ1-6, with 7 bases aligning to TRBD1. CDR1 KGHSH and CDR2 LQKENI come from the germline V gene. CDR3 length: 15 residues. V trimming: 3 bases; J trimming: 5 bases; junction bases outside the gene matches: 4. The CDR3, as DNA: TGTGCCAGCTCACCCCCGGGACAGAATAATTCACCCCTCCACTTT. This gives the protein CASSPPGQNNSPLHF.

This rearrangement joins TRBV7-8 to TRBJ2-5, with D uncertain. This CDR3 has 13 residues. V was shortened by 6 bases and J by 3 bases, with 11 bases between the two germline ends. CDR1 is SGHVS and CDR2 is FQNEAQ in the germline V gene. The CDR3: CASRASPKETQYF. CDR3 bases: TGTGCCAGCAGGGCCTCACCAAAAGAGACCCAGTACTTC.

This clone has a handful of counts. The J gene is TRBJ2-1, the V gene TRBV11-3; 8 bases agree with TRBD2. This CDR3 spans 15 amino acids. Germline V CDR1 and CDR2: SGHNT, YENEEA. The V gene end was trimmed by 1 base and the J gene end by 10 bases; junction bases not matched to a gene: 9. The CDR3 reads CASSLGTSPSEEQFF. The CDR3 nucleotides read TGTGCCAGCAGCTTAGGGACTAGCCCATCAGAAGAGCAGTTCTTC.

This clone was observed a few times. The V and J genes are TRBV27 and TRBJ2-2; TRBD2 agrees at 8 bases. The CDR3 spans 15 residues. Germline CDR1 MNHEY, CDR2 SMNVEV (reference sequence). The trim removed 6 bases at V and 6 bases at J, leaving 9 bases unmatched. CDR3 coding DNA: TGTGCCAGCAGACGGTCGCGGGGGGCAGCCGGGGAGCTGTTTTTT. Translation gives CASRRSRGAAGELFF.

This chain joins TRBV18 and TRBJ1-4, with D maybe TRBD1 (5 bases). The CDR3 covers 15 residues. Looked up from germline, CDR1 is KGHSH and CDR2 is LQKENI. The germline V and J ends were trimmed by 5 bases and 0 bases, with 10 bases remaining between them. CDR3 in amino acids: CASSWDLATNEKLFF. The CDR3 nucleotides are TGTGCCAGCTCATGGGACCTTGCAACTAATGAAAAACTGTTTTTT.

Within the sample, this clone is medium-sized (0.01 to 0.1%). The chain links TRBV28 to TRBJ2-7, with D perhaps TRBD1 (5 bases). Trimming took 6 bases from V and 1 from J, leaving 13 bases between them. The CDR3 has 14 amino acids. Germline assignment: CDR1 MDHEN and CDR2 SYDVKM. The CDR3 nucleotides are TGTGCCAGCAGGAGACAGAAGACTTCCTACGAGCAGTACTTC. This sequence encodes CASRRQKTSYEQYF. Using reference TRBV28 and TRBJ2-7 for the parts outside the CDR3, the full variable domain is DVKVTQSSRYLVKRTGEKVFLECVQDMDHENMFWYRQDPGLGLRLIYFSYDVKMKEKGDIPEGYSVSREKKERFSLILESASTNQTSMYLCASRRQKTSYEQYFGPGTRLTVT.